This T cell receptor (beta chain) was sequenced for a study of T cell responses to AZD1222 COVID-19 vaccine. Assay: immunoSEQ multiplex PCR; the TCRdb copy retains only in-frame clones and omits some. The sample consists of fewer than 85,000 clones, approximately 90% of them appearing once. On this clone: The antigen remains unidentified.

CDR1 MGHDK and CDR2 SYGVNS come from the germline V gene. The length of the CDR3 is 14 residues. The V and J ends lost 4 bases and 4 bases respectively, with 13 bases between them. Whole-study findings and limits: Regions 160-218 and 743-854 dominated among vaccine-associated CD4 TCRs spanning spike. At baseline, just 6 or 7 AZD1222 recipients tested seropositive. Donors were mostly white British, more females; clonal diversity possibly underestimated.

The TCR originated in an adult in good health. V is TRBV25-1 and J is TRBJ1-2; possibly TRBD1 for D (5 bases). The sequencing here drew on peripheral blood, taken on day 0 of AZD1222 vaccination. The CDR3 sequence: CASSAGTAFYGYTF. The CDR3 bases are TGTGCCAGCAGTGCGGGGACGGCATTCTATGGCTACACCTTC.